This T cell receptor beta chain appears in the sequencing data of a study of blood T cells in healthy people across ages. The CDR3 covers 16 residues. CDR1 and CDR2 (germline): SGHAT, FQNNGV. With respect to this clonotype: The antigen is unknown.

A second 7 to 11 cycle PCR used barcoded and J-beta primers. MiXCR, applied by TCRdb to the 5' RACE reads, yields one record per CDR3 protein. Among more than 500,000 distinct CDR3 sequences, about a quarter were seen once, and the ten largest hold approximately 3.6%. Whole-study findings and limits: TCR beta diversity, measured per million T cells, fell in a roughly linear way with age.

The same data also went into a second study, on T cells of mothers and their children.

This TCR was sampled from a boy younger than 10 in good health. The chain carries TRBV11-2 and TRBJ2-1; D is perhaps TRBD2 (6 bases). The J call is uncertain, as TRBJ2-7 better fits the DNA end. Sample: blood. CDR3 loop: CASSLGAGTRSYEQYF. The CDR3 DNA is TGTGCCAGCAGCTTAGGGGCGGGGACGCGCAGCTACGAGCAGTACTTC.